Listed below are T cell receptor beta chains from one sample, sequenced in a study of shared clonotypes between healthy human individuals. TCRdb's copy holds only in-frame clones and misses some; the assay was immunoSEQ multiplex PCR. The profile shows millions of clones, just over 90% of them singletons. The sequenced sample consisted of naive CD4+ T cells from PBMCs. Source of these receptors: a young man in good health. Some clones in this sample may be carry-over from other donors' samples. Both conserved end residues are part of each CDR3. A D gene is named only where the DNA matches it firmly. Clone size, where shown, is once, few, many, or a class for clones that have expanded.

J | V | size | D | DNA | CDR3
TRBJ1-4 | TRBV28 | - | - | TGTGCCAGCAGTTTCAGGCAGCATAATGAAAAACTGTTTTTT | CASSFRQHNEKLFF
TRBJ1-2 | TRBV5-5 | - | - | TGTGCCAGCAGCCCGCGTGCGGGGAGATATGGCTACACCTTC | CASSPRAGRYGYTF
TRBJ1-1 | TRBV28 | few | - | TGTGCCAGCAGTTCCACCGGAACAGGGAACACTGAAGCTTTCTTT | CASSSTGTGNTEAFF
TRBJ1-1 | TRBV6-4 | once | - | TGTGCCAGCAGTACCGTGGCACCGGGCCATACTGAAGCTTTCTTT | CASSTVAPGHTEAFF
TRBJ1-1 | TRBV11-2 | - | - | TGTGCCAGCAGCTTCGGGATGGGGAACACTGAAGCTTTCTTT | CASSFGMGNTEAFF
TRBJ2-5 | TRBV6-1 | once | - | TGTGCCAGCAGTGAAGCGTGGTGGAGTCAAGAGACCCAGTACTTC | CASSEAWWSQETQYF
TRBJ1-5 | TRBV7-9 | few | - | TGTGCCAGCAGCCGGACAGGCAATCAGCCCCAGCATTTT | CASSRTGNQPQHF
TRBJ2-7 | TRBV2 | - | TRBD1 | TGTGCCACCTCTGACAGGGACCACGAGCAGTACTTC | CATSDRDHEQYF
TRBJ2-2 | TRBV19 | - | - | TGTGCCAGTAGTGCGGGATCGAACACCGGGGAGCTGTTTTTT | CASSAGSNTGELFF
TRBJ1-1 | TRBV5-6 | - | - | TGTGCCAGCAGCTTTTTCGGTGGGCAACAGAACACTGAAGCTTTCTTT | CASSFFGGQQNTEAFF
TRBJ2-2 | TRBV18 | once | TRBD2 | TGTGCCAGCTCACTTAGTAGCGGGAATGTGGCGAACACCGGGGAGCTGTTTTTT | CASSLSSGNVANTGELFF
TRBJ1-1 | TRBV29-1 | few | - | TGCAGCGCCCACAAGAATCGGGGGATGACTGAAGCTTTCTTT | CSAHKNRGMTEAFF
TRBJ1-5 | TRBV28 | - | TRBD1 | TGTGCCAGCAGTTTATTGAGGGCAGGGGGTCAGCCCCAGCATTTT | CASSLLRAGGQPQHF
TRBJ2-2 | TRBV9 | - | - | TGTGCCAGCAGCGTATCGTACACCGGGGAGCTGTTTTTT | CASSVSYTGELFF
TRBJ2-6 | TRBV5-1 | - | TRBD2 | TGCGCCAGCAGCCCGCGGGGGACCAGGAACTCTGGGGCCAACGTCCTGACTTTC | CASSPRGTRNSGANVLTF
TRBJ1-2 | TRBV28 | - | - | TGTGCCAGCAGCCTAAAGTTGGGAAGGGGTGGCTACACCTTC | CASSLKLGRGGYTF
TRBJ2-1 | TRBV5-1 | - | - | TGCGCCAGCAGCCCAGGACAGAACAATGAGCAGTTCTTC | CASSPGQNNEQFF
TRBJ2-7 | TRBV11-1 | - | TRBD1 | TGTGCCAGCAGCTCCCGACAGGGGAGAGTCTACGAGCAGTACTTC | CASSSRQGRVYEQYF
TRBJ2-1 | TRBV27 | - | TRBD2 | TGTGCCAGCAGTCCCTCAAGACCGGGACTAGCGGGACACAATACGATCTTC | CASSPSRPGLAGHNTIF
TRBJ2-7 | TRBV5-5 | - | TRBD1 | TGTGCCAGCAGCTTGTCGGGACAGGGGTGGACCGAGCAGTACTTC | CASSLSGQGWTEQYF
TRBJ1-2 | TRBV28 | - | - | TGTGCCAGCAGTTCACCGGGACATATCTATGGCTACACCTTC | CASSSPGHIYGYTF
TRBJ2-1 | TRBV2 | - | TRBD2 | TGTGCCAGCAGTGGACGCCTAGCGGGATACAATGAGCAGTTCTTC | CASSGRLAGYNEQFF
TRBJ2-7 | TRBV7-2 | - | - | TGTGCCAGCAGCTTAACTCTAGGACGGGGGTCCTACGAGCAGTACTTC | CASSLTLGRGSYEQYF
TRBJ2-1 | TRBV7-3 | - | TRBD2 | TGTGCCAGCAGCTTAGATCCTAGCGGGAGAGGTAATGAGCAGTTCTTC | CASSLDPSGRGNEQFF
TRBJ1-4 | TRBV28 | few | TRBD1 | TGTGCCAGCAGCCCTAGGACAGGTAGCCGAGCCACTAATGAAAAACTGTTTTTT | CASSPRTGSRATNEKLFF
TRBJ2-7 | TRBV5-4 | - | TRBD2 | TGTGCCAGCAGCTTCCACAGCGGGAGCTCCTACGAGCAGTACTTC | CASSFHSGSSYEQYF
TRBJ2-1 | TRBV7-9 | - | - | TGTGCCAGCATCAAATACAGGACAGATGAGCAGTTCTTC | CASIKYRTDEQFF
TRBJ2-5 | TRBV6-7 | - | - | TGTGCCAGCAAGGGATCCCTTGGGACCCAGTACTTC | CASKGSLGTQYF
TRBJ2-1 | TRBV29-1 | - | - | TGCAGTGCCGATAACAATGAGCAGTTCTTC | CSADNNEQFF
TRBJ2-1 | TRBV5-1 | - | TRBD2 | TGCGCCAGCAGCCCGGGACTAGATTACAATGAGCAGTTCTTC | CASSPGLDYNEQFF
TRBJ2-3 | TRBV5-1 | - | - | TGCGCCAGCAGCCCCCCCAGGGGCACAGATACGCAGTATTTT | CASSPPRGTDTQYF
TRBJ2-7 | TRBV5-1 | - | - | TGCGCCAGCAGCTTGAGAGGTGGCTCCTACGAGCAGTACTTC | CASSLRGGSYEQYF
TRBJ2-3 | TRBV7-2 | - | - | TGTGCCAGCAGCTTATCGCTAAGGGCGAAAGATACGCAGTATTTT | CASSLSLRAKDTQYF
TRBJ2-5 | TRBV5-4 | - | TRBD1 | TGTGCCAGCAGTGCACCGGGACAGGGAGAGACCCAGTACTTC | CASSAPGQGETQYF
TRBJ2-7 | TRBV11-2 | - | - | TGTGCCAGCAGCTTAGATCGATGGTTGGCGTCCTACGAGCAGTACTTC | CASSLDRWLASYEQYF
TRBJ1-1 | TRBV10-3 | - | - | TGTGCCATCAGTGCAAGGAAACAGGGGAACACTGAAGCTTTCTTT | CAISARKQGNTEAFF
TRBJ1-3 | TRBV7-8 | - | - | TGTGCCAGCAGCTTAGGGGAGTCGGTGACCATATATTTT | CASSLGESVTIYF
TRBJ1-1 | TRBV28 | once | TRBD1 | TGTGCCAGCGGACAGGGTTTGAACACTGAAGCTTTCTTT | CASGQGLNTEAFF
TRBJ2-3 | TRBV18 | - | - | TGTGCCAGCTCACCAACGGGGGAAGGGGGCACAGATACGCAGTATTTT | CASSPTGEGGTDTQYF
TRBJ1-4 | TRBV4-1 | - | - | TGCGCCAGCAGCCGTAGCAGTTTTAATGAAAAACTGTTTTTT | CASSRSSFNEKLFF
TRBJ2-3 | TRBV2 | - | TRBD1 | TGTGCCAGCAGTGTGGACAGGGCTAGCACAGATACGCAGTATTTT | CASSVDRASTDTQYF
TRBJ2-5 | TRBV9 | - | - | TGTGCCAGCAGCGTATCCACGACAGGTGTTGAGACCCAGTACTTC | CASSVSTTGVETQYF
TRBJ2-7 | TRBV7-3 | - | TRBD2 | TGTGCCAGCAGCTTAATGGCAGCGGGAGGGCCTCACGAGCAGTACTTC | CASSLMAAGGPHEQYF
TRBJ1-1 | TRBV7-9 | few | - | TGTGCCAGCAGCTTAGCGTGGGCAGTGAACACTGAAGCTTTCTTT | CASSLAWAVNTEAFF
TRBJ2-3 | TRBV7-2 | - | - | TGTGCCAGCGGGAATAGGAATACGCAGTATTTT | CASGNRNTQYF
TRBJ2-2 | TRBV5-5 | - | - | TGTGCCAGCAGCTCCCGCCGCGGGTTGAACACCGGGGAGCTGTTTTTT | CASSSRRGLNTGELFF
TRBJ2-7 | TRBV28 | - | - | TGTGCCAGCAGTCTAGGCCGCGAGCAGTACTTC | CASSLGREQYF
TRBJ1-1 | TRBV5-1 | once | TRBD1 | TGCGCCAGCAGCTTGTCGGGACAGGGATTTGGGACTGAAGCTTTCTTT | CASSLSGQGFGTEAFF
TRBJ2-6 | TRBV28 | - | - | TGTGCCAGCAGTTTTCCAGGGTCTGGGGCCAACGTCCTGACTTTC | CASSFPGSGANVLTF
TRBJ1-1 | TRBV6-1 | - | TRBD1 | TGTGCCAGCAGTCCTGACAGGGGCACTGAAGCTTTCTTT | CASSPDRGTEAFF
TRBJ1-5 | TRBV15 | - | TRBD1 | TGTGCCACCAGCAGGCAGGGGACAGGGCAGCCCCAGCATTTT | CATSRQGTGQPQHF
TRBJ2-7 | TRBV11-1 | - | - | TGTGCCAGCAGCCAAGACTTCTACGAGCAGTACTTC | CASSQDFYEQYF
TRBJ1-1 | TRBV5-1 | - | TRBD1 | TGCGCCAGCAGCGTCCCGACAGGGGTGAACACTGAAGCTTTCTTT | CASSVPTGVNTEAFF
TRBJ2-3 | TRBV10-1 | - | TRBD2 | TGCGCCAGGGGACTAGCGGGAGGGCCAGGCACAGATACGCAGTATTTT | CARGLAGGPGTDTQYF
TRBJ2-5 | TRBV28 | - | - | TGTGCCAGCAGTGCAAAACGGGACTTCTTTCGGGAGACCCAGTACTTC | CASSAKRDFFRETQYF